A single sample is the source of the 18 T cell receptor beta chains below, sequenced in a study of graft-versus-host responses after intestinal transplantation. Their recognized antigens are unknown. Only in-frame clones appear in the TCRdb table, and some are missing; sequencing was by immunoSEQ multiplex PCR. The sample shows over 80,000 clones, 91% of them seen only once. The material was unstimulated CD4+ T cells sorted from spleen or lymph node cells, obtained before transplant. The receptor set was obtained from a human donor who was the organ donor for an intestinal transplant.

The CDR3 reads CASSGGTGGDEQYF. The CDR3 DNA reads as TGCGCCAGCAGCGGTGGGACAGGGGGCGACGAGCAGTACTTC. The chain links TRBV5-1 to TRBJ2-7, with 12 bases fitting TRBD1. With 4 bases clipped from V and 5 bases from J, the junction kept 4 bases outside the gene matches. Germline V gene data show CDR1 as SGHRS and CDR2 as YFSETQ. The CDR3 loop spans 14 amino acids.

This chain connects TRBV5-1 to TRBJ2-5; 15 positions agree with TRBD2. The CDR3 is 15 amino acids. Looked up from germline, CDR1 is SGHRS and CDR2 is YFSETQ. Losses at the gene ends were 4 bases for V and 2 bases for J; bases not matched to a gene: 0. In nucleotides, the CDR3 is TGCGCCAGCAGCGGGACTAGCGGGGGGCAAGAGACCCAGTACTTC. It codes for CASSGTSGGQETQYF.

V is TRBV11-1 and J is TRBJ2-5; 7 nucleotides line up with TRBD2. This CDR3 has 14 residues. Germline lookup yields CDR1 SGHAT and CDR2 FQDESV (reference sequence). V gave up 8 bases and J gave up 1 base; unmatched junction bases: 7. This CDR3 is CASRGRGTQETQYF. CDR3 bases: TGTGCCAGCCGAGGGCGGGGGACCCAAGAGACCCAGTACTTC.

A single count supports this clone. The genes are TRBV30 and TRBJ1-5, with 11 bases matching TRBD1. The V gene end was trimmed by 0 bases and the J gene end by 7 bases; junction bases not matched to a gene: 2. The CDR3 covers 14 residues. Germline lookup yields CDR1 GTSNPN and CDR2 SVGIG (reference sequence). The CDR3 nucleotides read TGTGCCTGGAGTGTAGGGACAGGGGGACAGCCCCAGCATTTT. It codes for CAWSVGTGGQPQHF.

The chain joins TRBV6-5 to TRBJ2-2, with a tentative D call TRBD1 (6 bases). Trimming cost V 2 bases and J 5 bases, with 15 bases left between them. Germline CDR1 and CDR2: MNHEY and SVGAGI. The CDR3 contains 16 residues. As DNA, the CDR3 is TGTGCCAGCAGTTACCCACAGGGTGTATTGACCGGGGAGCTGTTTTTT. It encodes CASSYPQGVLTGELFF.

This rearrangement joins TRBV7-2 to TRBJ2-2, with D maybe TRBD2 (5 bases). There are 14 residues in the CDR3. Germline CDR1 is SGHTA and CDR2 is FQGNSA. Trimming took 4 bases from V and 0 from J, leaving 6 bases between them. The CDR3 DNA follows: TGTGCCAGCAGCTCGACTACGAACACCGGGGAGCTGTTTTTT. This codes for CASSSTTNTGELFF.

This clone turned up a few times. This chain uses TRBV19 with TRBJ1-1; 8 nucleotides align to TRBD1. CDR3 length: 15 amino acids. Per the germline V gene, CDR1 is LNHDA and CDR2 is SQIVND (reference sequence). V lost 8 bases and J lost 3; bases outside the gene matches: 11. In DNA form, the CDR3 reads TGTGCCAGTTGGACAGGGCGTTTGTTCGACACTGAAGCTTTCTTT. Translated, it gives CASWTGRLFDTEAFF. Full variable domain (rest looked up from reference TRBV19 and TRBJ1-1): DGGITQSPKYLFRKEGQNVTLSCEQNLNHDAMYWYRQDPGQGLRLIYYSQIVNDFQKGDIAEGYSVSREKKESFPLTVTSAQKNPTAFYLCASWTGRLFDTEAFFGQGTRLTVV.

The chain couples TRBV4-3 to TRBJ2-5; the D gene is possibly TRBD1 (6 bases). The V gene lost 0 bases and the J gene lost 0 bases, with 11 bases spanning the gap. The CDR3 length is 16 residues. The V gene's germline CDR1 is LGHNA and CDR2 YSLEER. The CDR3 DNA follows: TGCGCCAGCAGCCAAGATGGGACACTCTACCAAGAGACCCAGTACTTC. It translates to CASSQDGTLYQETQYF.

This sequence joins TRBV2 and TRBJ1-2; the match to TRBD1 covers 12 bases. The CDR3 runs to 14 residues. J gave up 6 bases and V 6 bases, and 5 bases lay outside the gene matches. The germline CDR1 and CDR2 sequences are SNHLY and FYNNEI. The CDR3 loop is CASRGQGAGDGYTF. CDR3 DNA: TGTGCCAGCAGGGGACAGGGGGCTGGGGATGGCTACACCTTC.

The chain employs TRBV4-3 and TRBJ1-6; TRBD1 agrees at 11 bases. CDR1 is LGHNA and CDR2 is YSLEER in the germline V gene. CDR3 length: 16 amino acids. The V and J ends lost 3 bases and 9 bases, in that order; junction bases with no gene match: 7. In DNA form, the CDR3 reads TGCGCCAGCAGCCAGGCAGCCGGGACAGGGGGTTCACCCCTCCACTTT. This translates into CASSQAAGTGGSPLHF.

A single count supports this clone. J is TRBJ2-7 and V is TRBV5-6, with D perhaps matching TRBD2 (5 bases). The CDR3 is 14 residues long. Germline loops: CDR1 SGHDT, CDR2 YYEEEE. The V and J ends lost 2 bases and 0 bases respectively, with 9 bases between them. The CDR3 DNA sequence: TGTGCCAGCAGCTTCCGGGGAAGCTCCTACGAGCAGTACTTC. This sequence encodes CASSFRGSSYEQYF.

The rearrangement joins TRBV27 to TRBJ2-7, with 9 positions matching TRBD1. V was clipped by 10 bases and J by 2 bases; unmatched bases: 6. Looked up from germline, CDR1 is MNHEY and CDR2 is SMNVEV (reference sequence). CDR3 length equals 13 residues. Here the CDR3 DNA reads TGTGCCAAGATCCGGGACAGGGCCTACGAGCAGTACTTC. This encodes CAKIRDRAYEQYF.

The rearrangement joins TRBV7-9 to TRBJ2-3; D uncertain. Per germline, CDR1 SEHNR and CDR2 FQNEAQ (reference sequence). V shed 0 bases and J shed 9 bases, with 19 bases lying between them. The CDR3 loop spans 16 amino acids. Here the CDR3 reads CASSLAPSVGAGTQYF. The CDR3 DNA reads TGTGCCAGCAGCTTAGCTCCCTCTGTCGGCGCAGGAACGCAGTATTTT.

This sequence joins TRBV5-1 and TRBJ2-1, with D possibly TRBD2 on 5 matching bases. Trimming pared 6 bases from V and 0 bases from J, leaving 10 bases between. Germline CDR1 and CDR2: SGHRS and YFSETQ. CDR3 length equals 14 residues. CDR3 bases: TGCGCCAGCACCCCGGGAAGCTCCTACAATGAGCAGTTCTTC. This gives the protein CASTPGSSYNEQFF.

The gene calls are TRBV6-6 and TRBJ2-3, with D possibly matching TRBD1 (6 bases). There are 15 residues in the CDR3. Trimming left V 5 bases short and J 1 base short, with 13 bases between. CDR1 and CDR2 (germline): MNHNY, SVGAGI (reference sequence). In DNA, the CDR3 is TGTGCCAGCAGTAAAACAGGGTTGCGCACAGATACGCAGTATTTT. Its translation is CASSKTGLRTDTQYF.

The chain combines TRBV6-1 with TRBJ2-1; 10 nucleotides match TRBD2. Per the germline V gene, CDR1 is MNHNS and CDR2 is SASEGT. The CDR3 runs to 16 residues. V shed 4 bases and J 5 bases; nucleotides not matched to a gene: 8. Here the CDR3 reads CASSGLAGEPHNEQFF. For the CDR3, the DNA is TGTGCCAGCAGTGGGCTAGCGGGGGAGCCCCACAATGAGCAGTTCTTC.

The J gene is TRBJ1-6, the V gene TRBV19; TRBD1 agrees at 7 bases. CDR3 length: 13 amino acids. Trimming cost V 9 bases and J 8 bases; bases outside gene matches: 7. The V gene's germline CDR1 is LNHDA and CDR2 SQIVND (reference sequence). The chain's CDR3 is CASNDRAHSPLHF. The CDR3 DNA is TGTGCCAGCAACGACAGGGCCCATTCACCCCTCCACTTT.

This sequence joins TRBV25-1 and TRBJ2-7; 12 bases fit TRBD2. Germline lookup yields CDR1 MGHDK and CDR2 SYGVNS. The junction had 4 bases not matched to a gene; V was cut back by 7 bases and J by 3 bases. The CDR3 is 14 residues long. The CDR3 DNA is TGTGCCAGCACGACTAGCGGGGGACTCTACGAGCAGTACTTC. Residues: CASTTSGGLYEQYF.